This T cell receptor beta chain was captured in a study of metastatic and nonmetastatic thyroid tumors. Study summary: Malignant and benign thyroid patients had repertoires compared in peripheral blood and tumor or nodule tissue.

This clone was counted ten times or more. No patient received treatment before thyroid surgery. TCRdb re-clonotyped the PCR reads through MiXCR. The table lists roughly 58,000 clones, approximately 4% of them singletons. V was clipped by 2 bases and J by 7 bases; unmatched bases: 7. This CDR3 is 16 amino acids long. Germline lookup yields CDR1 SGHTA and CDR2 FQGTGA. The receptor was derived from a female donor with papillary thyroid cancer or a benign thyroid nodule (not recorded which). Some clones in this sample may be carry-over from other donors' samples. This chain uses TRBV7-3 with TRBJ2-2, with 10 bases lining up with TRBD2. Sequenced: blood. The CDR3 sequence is CASSLFSGRSGGELFF. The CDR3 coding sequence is TGTGCCAGCAGCTTATTTAGCGGGAGGAGCGGCGGGGAGCTGTTTTTT. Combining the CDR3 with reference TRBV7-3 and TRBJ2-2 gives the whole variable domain GAGVSQTPSNKVTEKGKYVELRCDPISGHTALYWYRQSLGQGPEFLIYFQGTGAADDSGLPNDRFFAVRPEGSVSTLKIQRTERGDSAVYLCASSLFSGRSGGELFFGEGSRLTVL.